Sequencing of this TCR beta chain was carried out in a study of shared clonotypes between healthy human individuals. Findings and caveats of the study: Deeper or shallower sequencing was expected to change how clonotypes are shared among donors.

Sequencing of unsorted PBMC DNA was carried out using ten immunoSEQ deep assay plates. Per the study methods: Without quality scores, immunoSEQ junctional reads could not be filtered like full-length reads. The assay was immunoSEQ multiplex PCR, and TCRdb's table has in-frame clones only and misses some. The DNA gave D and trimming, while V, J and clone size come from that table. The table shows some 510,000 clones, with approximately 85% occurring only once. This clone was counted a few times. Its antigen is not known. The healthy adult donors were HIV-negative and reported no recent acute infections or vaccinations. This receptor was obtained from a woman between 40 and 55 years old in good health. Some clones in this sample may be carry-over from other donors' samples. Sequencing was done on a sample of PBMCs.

DNA of the CDR3: TGTGCCACCCTTCCGGGACGGCGCTCCTACGAGCAGTACTTC. Residues: CATLPGRRSYEQYF. The rearrangement uses TRBV28 and TRBJ2-7, with D perhaps assigned TRBD1 or TRBD2 (5 bases each). This CDR3 comprises 14 residues. The V gene's germline CDR1 is MDHEN and CDR2 SYDVKM. V lost 10 bases to trimming and J lost 0 bases, with 16 bases between them.